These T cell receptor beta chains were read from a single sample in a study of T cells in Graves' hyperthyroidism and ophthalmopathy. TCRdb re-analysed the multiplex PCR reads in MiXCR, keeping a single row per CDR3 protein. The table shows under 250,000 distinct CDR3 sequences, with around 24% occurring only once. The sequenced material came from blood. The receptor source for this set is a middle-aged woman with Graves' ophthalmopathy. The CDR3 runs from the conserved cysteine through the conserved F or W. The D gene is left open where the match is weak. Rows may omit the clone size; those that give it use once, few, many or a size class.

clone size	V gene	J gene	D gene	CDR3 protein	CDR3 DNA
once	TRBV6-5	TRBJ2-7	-	CASSYRVPDEQYF	TGTGCCAGCAGTTACCGGGTACCAGACGAGCAGTACTTC
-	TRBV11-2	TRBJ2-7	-	CASSLDQGTSYEQYF	TGTGCCAGCAGCTTAGATCAGGGCACTTCCTACGAGCAGTACTTC
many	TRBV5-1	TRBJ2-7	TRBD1	CASSRERTGGGNEQYF	TGCGCCAGCAGCCGGGAACGGACAGGGGGCGGGAACGAGCAGTACTTC
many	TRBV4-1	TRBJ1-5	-	CASSQSGTLSGNQPQHF	TGCGCCAGCAGCCAATCTGGGACATTGAGTGGCAATCAGCCCCAGCATTTT
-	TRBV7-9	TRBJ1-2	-	CASSLDLVQSYGYTF	TGTGCCAGCAGCTTAGACCTGGTACAGAGCTATGGCTACACCTTC
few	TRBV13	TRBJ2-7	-	CASSLAASWSYEQYF	TGTGCCAGCAGCTTAGCTGCTAGCTGGAGCTACGAGCAGTACTTC
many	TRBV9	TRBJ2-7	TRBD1	CASSVVEGATYEQYF	TGTGCCAGCAGCGTAGTAGAGGGGGCCACCTACGAGCAGTACTTC
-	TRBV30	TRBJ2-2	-	CAWSWTLANTGELSF	TGTGCCTGGAGTTGGACCTTAGCTAACACCGGGGAGCTGTCTTTT
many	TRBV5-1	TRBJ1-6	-	CASSQQEPYNSPLHF	TGCGCCAGCAGCCAACAGGAGCCGTATAATTCACCCCTCCACTTT
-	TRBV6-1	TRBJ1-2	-	CASSEITANYGYSF	TGTGCCAGCAGTGAAATAACAGCGAACTATGGCTACAGCTTC
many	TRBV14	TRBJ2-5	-	CASSQEFTETQYF	TGTGCCAGCAGCCAAGAGTTTACAGAGACCCAGTACTTC
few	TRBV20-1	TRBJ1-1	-	CSARIDGRNTEAFF	TGCAGTGCTAGAATCGACGGCCGGAACACTGAAGCTTTCTTT
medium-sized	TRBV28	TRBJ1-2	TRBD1	CASSLDLKTGTNYGYTF	TGTGCCAGCAGTTTAGATTTGAAGACAGGGACTAACTATGGCTACACCTTC
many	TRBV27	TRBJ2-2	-	CASSKRQPRGTGELFF	TGTGCCAGCAGTAAACGACAGCCCCGGGGCACCGGGGAGCTGTTTTTT
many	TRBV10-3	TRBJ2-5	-	CAIGFGNRETQYF	TGTGCCATCGGATTCGGGAATCGGGAGACCCAGTACTTC
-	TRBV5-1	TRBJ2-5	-	CASSEGAETQYF	TGCGCCAGCAGCGAGGGTGCTGAGACCCAGTACTTC
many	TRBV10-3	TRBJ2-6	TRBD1	CAISATTGKSSGANVLTF	TGTGCCATCAGTGCTACGACAGGGAAGAGCTCTGGGGCCAACGTCCTGACTTTC
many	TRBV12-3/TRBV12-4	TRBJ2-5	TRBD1	CASSFGDRVAQETQYF	TGTGCCAGCAGTTTCGGAGACAGGGTTGCCCAAGAGACCCAGTACTTC
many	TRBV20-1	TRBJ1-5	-	CSAVSRTGNQPQHF	TGCAGTGCCGTCAGCAGGACCGGCAATCAGCCCCAGCATTTT
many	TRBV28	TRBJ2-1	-	CASSFESGGSAQFF	TGTGCCAGCAGTTTTGAGTCAGGCGGTTCGGCACAGTTCTTC
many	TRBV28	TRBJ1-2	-	CASSPRRGPFYGYTF	TGTGCCAGCAGTCCCCGACGAGGCCCCTTCTATGGCTACACCTTC
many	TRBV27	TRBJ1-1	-	CASILSTGVNTEAFF	TGTGCCAGCATTCTATCGACAGGTGTGAACACTGAAGCTTTCTTT
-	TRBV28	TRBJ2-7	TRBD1	CASIGTGASTSYEQYF	TGTGCCAGCATCGGGACAGGGGCCTCCACCTCCTACGAGCAGTACTTC
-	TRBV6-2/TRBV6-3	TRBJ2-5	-	CASSDPGRWTQYF	TGTGCCAGCAGTGACCCGGGACGTTGGACCCAGTACTTC
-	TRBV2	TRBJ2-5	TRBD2	CASSGGTGGGVAQYF	TGTGCCAGCAGTGGGGGAACGGGAGGGGGAGTGGCCCAGTACTTC
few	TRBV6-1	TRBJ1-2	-	CASNIGQSGYTF	TGTGCCAGCAATATCGGACAAAGTGGCTACACCTTC
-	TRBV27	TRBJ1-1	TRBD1	CASSPTGYATEAFF	TGTGCCAGCAGCCCGACAGGGTATGCCACTGAAGCTTTCTTT
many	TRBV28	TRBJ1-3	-	CASSFLGQSRGNTIYF	TGTGCCAGCAGTTTTTTGGGCCAGTCTCGAGGAAACACCATATATTTT
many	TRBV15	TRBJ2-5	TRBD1	CATSGARDRVKQETQYF	TGTGCCACCAGCGGAGCCCGGGACAGAGTAAAGCAAGAGACCCAGTACTTC
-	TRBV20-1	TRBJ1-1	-	CSATKGVDTEAFF	TGCAGTGCTACCAAGGGGGTCGACACTGAAGCTTTCTTT
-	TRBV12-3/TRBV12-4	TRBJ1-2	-	CATARGYGYTF	TGTGCCACCGCGAGGGGGTATGGCTACACCTTC
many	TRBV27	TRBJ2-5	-	CASSWTGGAETQYF	TGTGCCAGCAGTTGGACCGGGGGTGCAGAGACCCAGTACTTC
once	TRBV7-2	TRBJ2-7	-	CASSYTGSGEQYF	TGTGCCAGCAGCTATACAGGGTCGGGCGAGCAGTACTTC
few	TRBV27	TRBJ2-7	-	CASSRRGSDEQYF	TGTGCCAGCAGTCGTCGCGGGTCGGACGAGCAGTACTTC
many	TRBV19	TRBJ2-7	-	CASSIGHTYEQYF	TGTGCCAGTAGTATCGGACATACCTACGAGCAGTACTTC
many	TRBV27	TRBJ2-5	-	CASRTRGEETQYF	TGTGCCAGCAGAACCAGGGGCGAGGAGACCCAGTACTTC
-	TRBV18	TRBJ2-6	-	CASSRPGGRGSGANVLTF	TGTGCCAGCTCACGACCCGGGGGCAGAGGCTCTGGGGCCAACGTCCTGACTTTC
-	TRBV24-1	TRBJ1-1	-	CASGNSFEAFF	TGTGCCAGCGGTAACTCTTTTGAAGCTTTCTTT
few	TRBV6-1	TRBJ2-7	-	CASSEAYTGPRYEQYF	TGTGCCAGCAGTGAAGCTTACACCGGGCCTCGCTACGAGCAGTACTTC
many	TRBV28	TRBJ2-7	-	CASSLYSGADEQYF	TGTGCCAGCAGTTTATATTCCGGGGCAGACGAGCAGTACTTC